Listed here are 31 T cell receptor beta chains from one sample, sequenced in a study of T cell repertoires in ileal Crohn's disease. Indicated time point: proximal margin of the surgical specimen (macroscopically non-inflamed). Generated by immunoSEQ multiplex PCR, the TCRdb table keeps only in-frame clones and is missing some. This sample has around 7,000 clones, with 60% to 80% found just once. What was sequenced was ileal tissue. Source of these receptors: an adult with Crohn's disease.

This clone was seen a handful of times. The V call is TRBV20-1, the J call TRBJ2-1; D not certain. The length of the CDR3 is 11 residues. CDR1 and CDR2 (germline): DFQATT, SNEGSKA (reference sequence). V dropped 3 bases and J dropped 10 bases, with 10 bases sitting between them. CDR3 sequence reads: CSASAHQEQFF. Here the CDR3 DNA reads TGCAGTGCTAGTGCCCACCAGGAGCAGTTCTTC.

V is TRBV6-4 and J is TRBJ2-2; perhaps TRBD1 as D (5 bases). The CDR3 covers 14 residues. Germline V CDR1 and CDR2: MRHNA, SNTAGT. Between the trimmed V and J ends, which lost 2 bases and 1 base, there was a span of 5 bases. The CDR3, as DNA: TGTGCCAGCAGTGACGGACAGAACACCGGGGAGCTGTTTTTT. Protein: CASSDGQNTGELFF.

A single count supports this clone. This chain links TRBV9 with TRBJ1-4; 8 nucleotides agree with TRBD1. The CDR3 runs to 16 residues. V lost 3 bases, J lost 4 bases, and 8 bases stayed unmatched. Germline V gene lookup returns CDR1 SGDLS and CDR2 YYNGEE. The CDR3 DNA sequence: TGTGCCAGCAGCGCACGAGGGACAGGAATTAATGAAAAACTGTTTTTT. Encoded protein: CASSARGTGINEKLFF.

The chain combines TRBV13 with TRBJ2-2; 8 bases match TRBD1. Trimming removed 6 bases from V and 6 bases from J; junction bases left unmatched: 3. The germline V gene encodes CDR1 PRHDT and CDR2 FYEKMQ (reference sequence). This CDR3 comprises 13 residues. CDR3 amino acids: CASSRTGPGELFF. CDR3 sequence (DNA): TGTGCCAGCAGTCGGACAGGGCCCGGGGAGCTGTTTTTT.

As concerns this clone: The junction and the germline gene differ at one end; a read error may be behind it. The V and J genes are TRBV28 and TRBJ2-1, with 8 positions matching TRBD1. The CDR3 length is 15 residues. CDR1 MDHEN and CDR2 SYDVKM come from the germline V gene. CDR3 region: CASSLGRGPYNEQFF. The DNA of the CDR3 is TGTGCCAGCAGTTTAGGCAGGGGGCCCTATAATGAGCAGTTCTTC.

The J gene is TRBJ1-2, the V gene TRBV7-9; 11 nucleotides match TRBD1. CDR3 length: 16 residues. Trimming removed 1 base from V and 5 bases from J; junction bases left unmatched: 6. Germline CDR1 and CDR2: SEHNR and FQNEAQ (reference sequence). In DNA, the CDR3 is TGTGCCAGCAGCTTAGGGGGACAGGGGGGAACGTATGGCTACACCTTC. Residues: CASSLGGQGGTYGYTF.

This clone is a singleton in its sample. This chain joins TRBV5-1 and TRBJ1-6; TRBD1 might be the D (5 bases). Trimming took off 0 bases at V and 9 bases at J, with 13 bases between the two ends. Per the germline V gene, CDR1 is SGHRS and CDR2 is YFSETQ. This CDR3 is 15 amino acids long. CDR3 sequence (DNA): TGCGCCAGCAGCTTGGCCGGGGGTACACGTTCACCCCTCCACTTT. Amino acids: CASSLAGGTRSPLHF.

A few counts support this clone. The J gene is TRBJ1-6, the V gene TRBV6-1; the match to TRBD1 covers 7 bases. The germline CDR1 and CDR2 sequences are MNHNS and SASEGT. Trimming took 4 bases from V and 10 from J; bases not matched to a gene: 10. This CDR3 contains 15 residues. The DNA of the CDR3 is TGTGCCAGCAGTGGACGACAGGGCACCATGTCACCCCTCCACTTT. Translated, it gives CASSGRQGTMSPLHF.

There are a few counts of this clone. The CDR3 nucleotides are TGTGCCAGCTCAGGGGGGGAAGCTGGGGCCAACGTCCTGACTTTC. Encoded protein: CASSGGEAGANVLTF. The chain has TRBV18 and TRBJ2-6, with 7 positions matching TRBD2. Germline loops: CDR1 KGHSH, CDR2 LQKENI. Trimming cost V 5 bases and J 2 bases; bases outside gene matches: 3. The CDR3 consists of 15 residues.

The chain links TRBV7-8 to TRBJ1-4; no clear D. The CDR3 totals 12 residues. Trimming cost V 3 bases and J 10 bases, with 9 bases left between them. Per germline, CDR1 SGHVS and CDR2 FQNEAQ. The CDR3 loop is CASSFLGAKLFF. The CDR3 DNA sequence: TGTGCCAGCAGCTTTTTGGGAGCAAAACTGTTTTTT.

The chain employs TRBV7-6 and TRBJ2-3; a weak D match, TRBD1 (5 bases). Germline lookup yields CDR1 SGHVS and CDR2 FNYEAQ. The ends were cut back, 5 bases at V and 6 bases at J, with 9 bases in the middle. This CDR3 region has 12 residues. For the CDR3, the DNA is TGTGCCAGCAGCCCCAGGGTCGATACGCAGTATTTT. Its protein is CASSPRVDTQYF.

This clone appeared a single time. V is TRBV30 and J is TRBJ1-3, with 8 bases lining up with TRBD1. CDR3 length: 13 amino acids. CDR1 GTSNPN and CDR2 SVGIG come from the germline V gene (reference sequence). CDR3 in amino acids: CATGVSSGNTIYF. As DNA, the CDR3 is TGTGCGACAGGGGTTTCGTCTGGAAACACCATATATTTT. Supplemented by reference TRBV30 and TRBJ1-3, the full variable domain reads SQTIHQWPATLVQPVGSPLSLECTVEGTSNPNLYWYRQAAGRGLQLLFYSVGIGQISSEVPQNLSASRPQDRQFILSSKKLLLSDSGFYLCATGVSSGNTIYFGEGSWLTVV.

V usage is TRBV25-1 and J usage is TRBJ2-1; TRBD2 is a possible D gene (6 bases). Germline loops: CDR1 MGHDK, CDR2 SYGVNS. The CDR3 has 15 amino acids. V was shortened by 4 bases and J by 9 bases, with 19 bases between the two germline ends. The CDR3 reads CASSGGDGDWGEQFF. DNA of the CDR3: TGTGCCAGCAGTGGGGGGGACGGCGACTGGGGTGAGCAGTTCTTC.

The chain couples TRBV7-9 to TRBJ1-1; 7 bases are shared with TRBD1. CDR1 SEHNR and CDR2 FQNEAQ come from the germline V gene (reference sequence). Trimming removed 3 bases from V and 4 bases from J; junction bases left unmatched: 11. The CDR3 loop spans 16 amino acids. The CDR3 DNA follows: TGTGCCAGCAGCTTTTGGGGGCCACAGGGGAGCACTGAAGCTTTCTTT. It is translated as CASSFWGPQGSTEAFF.

This chain joins TRBV5-1 and TRBJ2-7, with D possibly TRBD2 on 5 matching bases. Per the germline V gene, CDR1 is SGHRS and CDR2 is YFSETQ. The CDR3 loop spans 13 amino acids. The V and J ends lost 4 bases and 2 bases respectively, with 10 bases between them. DNA for the CDR3: TGCGCCAGCAGCCTGAGGGAAACCTACGAGCAGTACTTC. Protein sequence: CASSLRETYEQYF. The whole variable domain, filled in from reference TRBV5-1 and TRBJ2-7, reads KAGVTQTPRYLIKTRGQQVTLSCSPISGHRSVSWYQQTPGQGLQFLFEYFSETQRNKGNFPGRFSGRQFSNSRSEMNVSTLELGDSALYLCASSLRETYEQYFGPGTRLTVT.

As for this clone: The germline gene is not matched at one end of the junction; a read error may be the cause. The chain uses TRBV28 and TRBJ2-3; D is unclear. Germline V gene lookup returns CDR1 MDHEN and CDR2 SYDVKM. The CDR3 runs to 11 residues. The CDR3 region has the DNA TGTGCCAGCAGTTTTAGTAGGGAATGTTTTTTT. Its translation is CASSFSRECFF.

A note on this clone: One end of the junction varies from germline; a read error may be responsible. This chain connects TRBV5-4 to TRBJ2-5, with D unclear. This CDR3 has 13 residues. Germline V gene lookup returns CDR1 SGHNT and CDR2 YYREEE (reference sequence). CDR3 DNA sequence: TGCGCCAGCAGCCAAGTTCCGGGAGAGACCCAGTACTTC. It translates to CASSQVPGETQYF.

This chain uses TRBV5-1 with TRBJ1-2; D not resolved. This CDR3 comprises 12 residues. Germline V gene data show CDR1 as SGHRS and CDR2 as YFSETQ. V lost 0 bases to trimming and J lost 5 bases, with 5 bases between them. This chain's CDR3 is CASSLESYGYTF. CDR3 nucleotides: TGCGCCAGCAGCTTGGAATCATATGGCTACACCTTC.

V and J are TRBV27 and TRBJ2-3; 9 bases match TRBD1. CDR1 is MNHEY and CDR2 is SMNVEV in the germline V gene (reference sequence). J was trimmed by 4 bases and V by 2 bases; bases with no gene match: 10. The CDR3 length is 17 residues. Written as DNA, the CDR3 is TGTGCCAGCAGTTTACGAGGACAGGGGTTTTCTCCAGATACGCAGTATTTT. Translated, it gives CASSLRGQGFSPDTQYF.

The rearrangement joins TRBV6-5 to TRBJ1-6, with 9 bases identical to TRBD1. The CDR3 is 15 amino acids. The trim removed 6 bases at V and 7 bases at J, leaving 7 bases unmatched. Germline-derived CDR1 and CDR2 are MNHEY and SVGAGI. CDR3 DNA: TGTGCCAGCAGCCCCAGGACAGGGGACAATTCACCCCTCCACTTT. This translates into CASSPRTGDNSPLHF.

For this clone: The junction departs from germline at one end; a sequencing error may be responsible. V gene TRBV5-3 combines with J gene TRBJ2-7, with D possibly TRBD2 on 5 matching bases. TRBV5-3 is noted as an ORF with a role that remains uncertain. The CDR3 contains 14 residues. The CDR3 DNA sequence: TGTGCCAGCAGCTTAGGAGGCCTGGCCTACGAGCAGTACTTC. This codes for CASSLGGLAYEQYF.

The chain is built from TRBV7-9 and TRBJ1-6; D unresolved. The V end lost 5 bases, the J end lost 1 base, and 9 bases lay between the germline ends. The CDR3 is 15 amino acids. Germline CDR1 SEHNR, CDR2 FQNEAQ (reference sequence). For the CDR3, the DNA is TGTGCCAGCAGCCCTCCGGGGTCCTATAATTCACCCCTCCACTTT. This gives the protein CASSPPGSYNSPLHF.

This clone has just a few counts. The chain is built from TRBV19 and TRBJ2-7; no definite D call. Germline values: CDR1 LNHDA, CDR2 SQIVND (reference sequence). This CDR3 is 13 amino acids long. Deletions cut 3 bases from V and 1 base from J, with 7 bases between. The chain's CDR3 is CASSISPSYEQYF. The CDR3 DNA reads as TGTGCCAGTAGTATTTCCCCATCCTACGAGCAGTACTTC.

This clone was found a few times. This rearrangement joins TRBV7-2 to TRBJ2-5; no clear D. V lost 4 bases to trimming and J lost 4 bases, with 7 bases between them. The germline V gene has CDR1 SGHTA and CDR2 FQGNSA. The CDR3 runs 12 residues. CDR3 loop: CASSSATETQYF. The CDR3, as DNA: TGTGCCAGCAGCTCCGCGACAGAGACCCAGTACTTC. Complete variable domain (other parts from reference TRBV7-2 and TRBJ2-5): GAGVSQSPSNKVTEKGKDVELRCDPISGHTALYWYRQSLGQGLEFLIYFQGNSAPDKSGLPSDRFSAERTGGSVSTLTIQRTQQEDSAVYLCASSSATETQYFGPGTRLLVL.

V usage is TRBV9 and J usage is TRBJ2-3, with 7 bases aligning to TRBD2. The CDR3 sequence is 15 residues long. CDR1 SGDLS and CDR2 YYNGEE come from the germline V gene. Trimming took 3 bases from V and 0 from J; bases not matched to a gene: 4. CDR3 in amino acids: CASSAGLFSTDTQYF. As DNA, the CDR3 is TGTGCCAGCAGCGCGGGACTATTCAGCACAGATACGCAGTATTTT. The full variable domain, in which reference TRBV9 and TRBJ2-3 provide the parts outside the CDR3, is DSGVTQTPKHLITATGQRVTLRCSPRSGDLSVYWYQQSLDQGLQFLIQYYNGEERAKGNILERFSAQQFPDLHSELNLSSLELGDSALYFCASSAGLFSTDTQYFGPGTRLTVL.

The chain's CDR3 is CAISEIDEQYF. CDR3 DNA: TGTGCCATCAGTGAGATAGACGAGCAGTACTTC. The chain recombines TRBV10-3 with TRBJ2-7; D unresolved. CDR3 length equals 11 residues. CDR1 is ENHRY and CDR2 is SYGVKD in the germline V gene. V dropped 2 bases and J dropped 5 bases, with 4 bases sitting between them.

This clone rates as medium-sized (0.01 to 0.1%). V and J are TRBV10-2 and TRBJ2-1, with D unclear. Trimming took 6 bases from V and 2 from J, leaving 11 bases between them. This CDR3 comprises 14 residues. Germline V gene sequence: CDR1 WSHSY, CDR2 SAAADI. CDR3 sequence: CASRVQGTYNEQFF. Here the CDR3 DNA reads TGCGCCAGCAGGGTACAAGGGACCTACAATGAGCAGTTCTTC.

The chain couples TRBV10-1 to TRBJ2-5; TRBD2 aligns across 9 bases. The CDR3 contains 18 residues. Germline CDR1 is WNHNN and CDR2 is SYGVQD (reference sequence). Germline trimming cut 10 bases from V and 2 bases from J; bases unmatched to any gene: 20. The DNA for the CDR3 is TGCGCCACGAACGAGGGCAGCGGGAGGCGGGGGGGACAAGAGACCCAGTACTTC. Its protein is CATNEGSGRRGGQETQYF.

This clone appeared once. DNA for the CDR3: TGTGCCAGCAGCCCGGGACGGAAATATGGCTACACCTTC. It specifies CASSPGRKYGYTF. The rearrangement links TRBV7-3 to TRBJ1-2, with TRBD1 as a possible D gene (5 bases). Trimming shortened V by 5 bases and J by 5 bases, and 12 bases separated the two germline ends. The CDR3 consists of 13 residues. Germline V gives CDR1 SGHTA, CDR2 FQGTGA.

This clone was seen a few times. The chain carries TRBV19 and TRBJ2-5, with D perhaps matching TRBD1 (5 bases). V lost 7 bases and J lost 2, with 14 bases in between. This CDR3 is 14 amino acids long. Germline V CDR1 and CDR2: LNHDA, SQIVND (reference sequence). Here the CDR3 reads CASKGGRAQETQYF. CDR3 sequence (DNA): TGTGCCAGTAAGGGTGGCAGGGCTCAAGAGACCCAGTACTTC. The full variable domain, its missing parts supplied by reference TRBV19 and TRBJ2-5, is DGGITQSPKYLFRKEGQNVTLSCEQNLNHDAMYWYRQDPGQGLRLIYYSQIVNDFQKGDIAEGYSVSREKKESFPLTVTSAQKNPTAFYLCASKGGRAQETQYFGPGTRLLVL.

The chain couples TRBV27 to TRBJ2-2; no definite D call. V lost 3 bases, J lost 2 bases, and 13 bases lay in between. Germline assignment: CDR1 MNHEY and CDR2 SMNVEV (reference sequence). The CDR3 is made up of 16 amino acids. The CDR3 sequence is CASSFAHSLNTGELFF. Here the CDR3 DNA reads TGTGCCAGCAGTTTCGCCCACTCTCTTAACACCGGGGAGCTGTTTTTT.